One sample yielded the 30 T cell receptor beta chains listed below, sequenced in a study of radiotherapy plus CTLA-4 blockade in lung cancer. TCRdb's copy holds only in-frame clones and misses some; the assay was immunoSEQ multiplex PCR. The sample carries approximately 97,000 clones, 83% recorded once. The specimen was peripheral blood, collected from a patient treated with radiotherapy plus ipilimumab. The receptors originated from a human donor with non-small cell lung cancer who had stable disease on radiotherapy plus ipilimumab.

The chain links TRBV6-1 to TRBJ1-2; D call uncertain. CDR1 and CDR2 (germline): MNHNS, SASEGT. The CDR3 consists of 11 residues. The V gene lost 10 bases and the J gene lost 7 bases, with 13 bases spanning the gap. CDR3 sequence: CATLVGIGYTF. CDR3 bases: TGTGCCACCCTTGTGGGCATTGGCTACACCTTC.

The V and J genes are TRBV15 and TRBJ1-4; D is unresolved. The CDR3 is 15 residues long. The germline CDR1 and CDR2 sequences are LNHNV and YYDKDF (reference sequence). V was trimmed by 0 bases and J by 0 bases, leaving 5 bases between them. The CDR3 DNA reads as TGTGCCACCAGCAGAGATCGGGCAACTAATGAAAAACTGTTTTTT. This gives the protein CATSRDRATNEKLFF.

The chain joins TRBV15 to TRBJ2-7; 11 bases are shared with TRBD2. The germline V gene has CDR1 LNHNV and CDR2 YYDKDF (reference sequence). Unmatched junction bases numbered 12, after V lost 3 bases and J lost 2 bases. The CDR3 runs 18 residues. CDR3 DNA: TGTGCCACCAGCAGTTCCGGGACTAGCGGAAGGGGCGCCTACGAGCAGTACTTC. This gives the protein CATSSSGTSGRGAYEQYF.

V gene TRBV18 combines with J gene TRBJ2-5; weak D call: TRBD2 (6 bases). V gave up 6 bases and J gave up 4 bases, with 12 bases separating them. The CDR3 is made up of 13 amino acids. Germline lookup yields CDR1 KGHSH and CDR2 LQKENI. As DNA, the CDR3 is TGTGCCAGCTCCCCCATCGGGGGAGAGACCCAGTACTTC. Amino acids: CASSPIGGETQYF.

The genes are TRBV28 and TRBJ1-2, with D uncertain. CDR1 is MDHEN and CDR2 is SYDVKM in the germline V gene. V gave up 5 bases and J gave up 6 bases, with 10 bases separating them. The CDR3 spans 12 residues. The CDR3 here is CASSLGSHGYTF. CDR3 sequence (DNA): TGTGCCAGCAGTCTAGGGAGCCATGGCTACACCTTC.

V usage is TRBV7-8 and J usage is TRBJ2-5; 7 nucleotides agree with TRBD1. The CDR3 is made up of 14 amino acids. V dropped 5 bases and J dropped 5; count of bases not matched to a gene: 8. Germline values: CDR1 SGHVS, CDR2 FQNEAQ. CDR3 sequence reads: CASSIRDSGETQYF. In DNA, the CDR3 is TGTGCCAGCAGCATAAGGGACAGTGGGGAGACCCAGTACTTC.

The chain links TRBV5-6 to TRBJ2-3, with TRBD2 identical over 8 bases. The CDR3 sequence is 18 residues long. V was clipped by 5 bases and J by 0 bases; unmatched bases: 14. Germline assignment: CDR1 SGHDT and CDR2 YYEEEE. The chain's CDR3 is CASRHLRTSLSSTDTQYF. DNA for the CDR3: TGTGCCAGCAGGCACTTGCGGACTAGCCTTTCTAGCACAGATACGCAGTATTTT. Variable domain in full (rest from reference TRBV5-6 and TRBJ2-3): DAGVTQSPTHLIKTRGQQVTLRCSPKSGHDTVSWYQQALGQGPQFIFQYYEEEERQRGNFPDRFSGHQFPNYSSELNVNALLLGDSALYLCASRHLRTSLSSTDTQYFGPGTRLTVL.

This chain joins TRBV7-2 and TRBJ2-7; D possibly corresponds to TRBD1 (8 bases). The V end was cut by 5 bases, the J end by 2 bases, with 16 bases between. The CDR3 runs 15 residues. CDR1 SGHTA and CDR2 FQGNSA come from the germline V gene. The CDR3 region is CASSPGQGLTYEQYF. The CDR3 DNA reads as TGTGCCAGCAGCCCAGGACAGGGACTAACCTACGAGCAGTACTTC.

The V gene is TRBV5-6, the J gene TRBJ2-1, with TRBD2 matching over 7 bases. This CDR3 comprises 15 residues. V shed 2 bases, J shed 1 base, and the junction held 3 bases outside the gene matches. Germline V lookup: CDR1 SGHDT, CDR2 YYEEEE. The CDR3, as DNA: TGTGCCAGCAGCTTATGGGGAGGGTCCTACAATGAGCAGTTCTTC. This gives the protein CASSLWGGSYNEQFF.

The chain joins TRBV13 to TRBJ2-6, with D possibly called TRBD1 or TRBD2 (5 bases each). V was clipped by 4 bases and J by 4 bases, with 8 bases between them. The CDR3 is made up of 14 amino acids. Germline CDR1 reads PRHDT; CDR2 reads FYEKMQ (reference sequence). In DNA form, the CDR3 reads TGTGCCAGCAGCTCCGGGGCGGGGGCCAACGTCCTGACTTTC. Translating gives CASSSGAGANVLTF.

The CDR3 coding sequence is TGTGCCAGCAGCCCCCCACAACGGGAGTCGCTTTACAATGAGCAGTTCTTC. As protein: CASSPPQRESLYNEQFF. The chain is built from TRBV7-2 and TRBJ2-1, with D perhaps matching TRBD2 (6 bases). CDR3 size: 17 residues. Trimming left V 5 bases short and J 4 bases short, with 21 bases between. Looked up from germline, CDR1 is SGHTA and CDR2 is FQGNSA.

V gene TRBV10-1 combines with J gene TRBJ2-5, with 9 bases identical to TRBD2. The CDR3 spans 15 residues. Germline CDR1 reads WNHNN; CDR2 reads SYGVQD (reference sequence). With 4 bases clipped from V and 2 bases from J, the junction kept 5 bases outside the gene matches. The chain's CDR3 is CASSASGGTQETQYF. The CDR3 coding sequence is TGCGCCAGCAGTGCGAGCGGGGGGACACAAGAGACCCAGTACTTC.

This chain joins TRBV2 and TRBJ1-5, with D possibly TRBD1 on 5 matching bases. The CDR3 contains 13 residues. Deletions cut 6 bases from V and 7 bases from J, with 13 bases between. Germline assignment: CDR1 SNHLY and CDR2 FYNNEI. CDR3 amino acids: CASSWGGVQPQHF. CDR3 nucleotides: TGTGCCAGCAGCTGGGGGGGGGTCCAGCCCCAGCATTTT.

V usage is TRBV7-9 and J usage is TRBJ2-5; 9 nucleotides agree with TRBD1. Germline trimming cut 7 bases from V and 5 bases from J; bases unmatched to any gene: 5. CDR1 is SEHNR, CDR2 FQNEAQ, per germline (reference sequence). The CDR3 sequence is 13 residues long. CDR3 nucleotide sequence: TGTGCCAGCAATTGGGACAGGGAGGAGACCCAGTACTTC. As protein: CASNWDREETQYF.

The chain recombines TRBV9 with TRBJ2-5; D gene uncertain. Trimming shortened V by 0 bases and J by 7 bases, and 13 bases separated the two germline ends. CDR1 is SGDLS, CDR2 YYNGEE, per germline. This CDR3 has 14 residues. This CDR3 is CASSVGDSSVTQYF. DNA of the CDR3: TGTGCCAGCAGCGTAGGGGATAGTTCGGTGACCCAGTACTTC. Drawing the rest from reference TRBV9 and TRBJ2-5, the complete variable domain is DSGVTQTPKHLITATGQRVTLRCSPRSGDLSVYWYQQSLDQGLQFLIQYYNGEERAKGNILERFSAQQFPDLHSELNLSSLELGDSALYFCASSVGDSSVTQYFGPGTRLLVL.

The chain is built from TRBV6-1 and TRBJ2-5, with a weak D call TRBD2 (5 bases). Trimming cost V 7 bases and J 11 bases, with 14 bases left between them. Germline values: CDR1 MNHNS, CDR2 SASEGT. CDR3 length equals 11 residues. CDR3 sequence: CASMSPREQYF. As DNA, the CDR3 is TGTGCCAGCATGTCCCCGAGGGAGCAGTACTTC.

The chain carries TRBV18 and TRBJ1-1, with 7 bases fitting TRBD1. The CDR3 runs 14 residues. Germline CDR1 KGHSH, CDR2 LQKENI. J was trimmed by 1 base and V by 3 bases; bases with no gene match: 2. The CDR3 sequence: CASSPTGANTEAFF. CDR3 in DNA: TGTGCCAGCTCACCCACAGGGGCGAACACTGAAGCTTTCTTT.

The V and J genes are TRBV11-2 and TRBJ2-1; possibly TRBD2 for D (6 bases). The CDR3 is made up of 16 amino acids. Germline lookup yields CDR1 SGHAT and CDR2 FQNNGV. Trimming removed 5 bases from V and 9 bases from J, with 23 bases in between. This chain's CDR3 is CASSKRLLGGTVEQFF. DNA for the CDR3: TGTGCCAGCAGCAAACGACTTTTAGGCGGGACGGTTGAGCAGTTCTTC.

This chain links TRBV6-5 with TRBJ1-5; D is uncertain. With 4 bases removed from V and 5 bases from J, the gap between germline ends came to 15 bases. The germline V gene has CDR1 MNHEY and CDR2 SVGAGI. This CDR3 is built from 15 residues. The CDR3 DNA reads TGTGCCAGCAGTTCAGCTTCGGGAGCCTATCAGCCCCAGCATTTT. Amino acid sequence: CASSSASGAYQPQHF.

This rearrangement joins TRBV28 to TRBJ2-7; perhaps TRBD2 as D (6 bases). The CDR3 sequence is 13 residues long. Germline lookup yields CDR1 MDHEN and CDR2 SYDVKM. V gave up 4 bases and J gave up 2 bases, with 9 bases separating them. The CDR3 DNA sequence: TGTGCCAGCAGTTCGGGGGTCACCTACGAGCAGTACTTC. It is translated as CASSSGVTYEQYF.

This chain uses TRBV12-1 with TRBJ2-5. TRBV12-1 counts as a pseudogene. The length of the CDR3 is 17 residues. The DNA of the CDR3 is TGTGCCAGCAGCTTTCACCCCCTCGACCGGACGGAAGAGACCCAGTACTTC. Its translation is CASSFHPLDRTEETQYF.

The sample holds one count of this clone. This chain links TRBV27 with TRBJ1-4, with 7 nucleotides matching TRBD1. V lost 5 bases to trimming and J lost 4 bases; unmatched junction nucleotides: 4. There are 14 residues in the CDR3. Per the germline V gene, CDR1 is MNHEY and CDR2 is SMNVEV (reference sequence). CDR3 nucleotides: TGTGCCAGCAGTCTGGGACAGTTTAATGAAAAACTGTTTTTT. Its translation is CASSLGQFNEKLFF.

The rearrangement uses TRBV9 and TRBJ1-2; D remains unclear. Germline CDR1 is SGDLS and CDR2 is YYNGEE. The CDR3 totals 14 residues. Trimming stripped 7 bases from V and 5 bases from J, with 18 bases between. CDR3 sequence reads: CASGPGGDWYGYTF. The CDR3 region has the DNA TGTGCCAGCGGGCCGGGCGGGGATTGGTATGGCTACACCTTC.

This sequence joins TRBV11-2 and TRBJ2-1; no clear D gene. This CDR3 spans 14 amino acids. V shed 3 bases and J shed 6 bases, with 12 bases lying between them. The germline V gene encodes CDR1 SGHAT and CDR2 FQNNGV. The CDR3 here is CASSLVVTGNEQFF. DNA of the CDR3: TGTGCCAGCAGCTTGGTAGTAACCGGCAATGAGCAGTTCTTC.

The V call is TRBV11-1, the J call TRBJ2-3, with 11 bases aligning to TRBD2. V lost 5 bases and J lost 1; bases outside the gene matches: 2. This CDR3 has 15 amino acids. Germline V gene sequence: CDR1 SGHAT, CDR2 FQDESV (reference sequence). CDR3 sequence reads: CASSQGLAGTDTQYF. Written as DNA, the CDR3 is TGTGCCAGCAGCCAGGGACTAGCGGGCACAGATACGCAGTATTTT.

The chain combines TRBV5-1 with TRBJ2-7; a weak D match, TRBD2 (7 bases). This CDR3 comprises 16 residues. Germline CDR1 reads SGHRS; CDR2 reads YFSETQ. V was pared by 1 base and J by 2 bases, with 16 bases between. The CDR3 loop reads CASSLSFAGATYEQYF. CDR3 coding DNA: TGCGCCAGCAGCTTGTCCTTCGCGGGGGCGACCTACGAGCAGTACTTC. The full variable domain, rest sourced from reference TRBV5-1 and TRBJ2-7, is KAGVTQTPRYLIKTRGQQVTLSCSPISGHRSVSWYQQTPGQGLQFLFEYFSETQRNKGNFPGRFSGRQFSNSRSEMNVSTLELGDSALYLCASSLSFAGATYEQYFGPGTRLTVT.

The J gene is TRBJ2-2, the V gene TRBV27, with TRBD2 identical over 11 bases. J lost 1 base, V lost 5 bases, and 9 bases had no gene match. The CDR3 is 18 residues long. CDR1 and CDR2 from the germline V gene are MNHEY and SMNVEV (reference sequence). The CDR3: CASSRETSGSLNTGELFF. Written as DNA, the CDR3 is TGTGCCAGCAGTAGGGAAACTAGCGGGAGTTTGAACACCGGGGAGCTGTTTTTT.

This chain links TRBV27 with TRBJ2-1; the match to TRBD1 covers 7 bases. The CDR3 runs to 15 residues. With 5 bases clipped from V and 0 bases from J, the junction kept 4 bases outside the gene matches. Germline V CDR1 and CDR2: MNHEY, SMNVEV (reference sequence). The CDR3 protein is CASSLDRSSYNEQFF. The DNA of the CDR3 is TGTGCCAGCAGTCTGGACAGGAGCTCCTACAATGAGCAGTTCTTC.

The chain employs TRBV9 and TRBJ2-5, with TRBD1 matching over 8 bases. The J call is uncertain, as TRBJ2-7 better fits the DNA end. Germline V gene data show CDR1 as SGDLS and CDR2 as YYNGEE. This CDR3 is 14 amino acids long. CDR3 sequence reads: CASSPRQGIYEQYF. The DNA for the CDR3 is TGTGCCAGCAGCCCTCGACAGGGGATATACGAGCAGTACTTC.

This chain connects TRBV6-5 to TRBJ2-7; maybe TRBD1 (5 bases). In germline, CDR1 is MNHEY, CDR2 SVGAGI. The CDR3 loop spans 11 amino acids. Trimming cost V 9 bases and J 8 bases, with 14 bases left between them. The CDR3 loop reads CASSLVGQQYF. The CDR3, as DNA: TGTGCCAGTTCTCTAGTGGGGCAGCAGTACTTC.